This T cell receptor (beta chain) was recovered during a study of blood T cell repertoires in COVID-19 (dated by TCRdb to 2020 to 2021). For the study in its entirety: Collaborator samples came from the United States, Italy and Spain and covered acute and convalescent phases of COVID-19. The material from the prospective study consisted of cDNA or gDNA derived from T cells, B-cell-depleted T cells, or PBMCs. Deeply sampled blood TCRbeta repertoires from subjects exposed to, actively infected with, or recovered from COVID-19 were included in the dataset. The repertoires were released in a freely available public database meant as a resource for research on the immune response to SARS-CoV-2. The samples were drawn from the first 160 participants of the ongoing ImmuneRACE study and from roughly 1,300 subjects provided by 6 global collaborators. The sample metadata nearly always contained a de-identified subject ID, COVID-19 status, age in years and sex. Where HLA class I and class II types were available, the types were taken from metadata supplied by the sample provider, not from assay-based typing. Points the paper makes about the study in general: How much clinical and demographic metadata was included differed by source and by participant, and the metadata was provided uncurated.

TCRbeta CDR3 regions were amplified from genomic DNA using the immunoSEQ Assay, a bias-controlled multiplex PCR. The original methods were these. Within the assay, amplification of reference gene primers was used to estimate how many nucleated cells each sample contained. Sequence reads were collapsed and filtered to measure the absolute abundance of every unique TCRbeta CDR3 rearrangement. Productive Simpson clonality was computed per sample as the square root of Simpson's diversity index over productive rearrangements. The source is immuneACCESS, and TCRdb retained only in-frame sequences with V and J called. Part of the clones is not carried over; for the studies checked, unresolved V genes explain less than half of this, and the remainder is unexplained. V and J calls and clone size come straight from that table; D and trimming were deduced from the DNA. For this sample the table gives about 240,000 clones, of which 83% were detected only once. About 3.8% of the sample is taken by the ten largest.

At the junction V is shortened by 1 base and J by 2 bases, with 9 bases in between. From a lookup of the germline V gene (reference sequence), CDR1 and CDR2 are LGHDT and YNNKEL. The CDR3 has 14 amino acids, counting the end cysteine and phenylalanine. Here the CDR3 DNA is all that survives: 42 bases in frame from base 1. Enrolling through a virtual design, the prospective study's participants ranged in age from roughly 18 to 89 years and lived across 20 to 25 United States geographic areas. In the prospective study, participants were assigned to cohorts based on the clinical history participants reported in a screening survey and a study questionnaire. A participant counted as exposed if, within 2 weeks of entering the study, that participant had been in contact with someone who had a PCR-confirmed or clinician-diagnosed COVID-19 case. Mobile phlebotomists in the prospective study collected whole blood, serum and a nasopharyngeal or oropharyngeal swab from every participant. Additional blood draws and questionnaires over an approximately 2-month period could optionally be provided by prospective study participants. Prospective study blood samples were shipped either frozen or at room temperature before DNA extraction.

Concerning this clone itself: Its antigen target is currently unknown. Per-base quality was not reported, and no clone a single base away is much larger than it.

The rearrangement joined TRBV3-1 (or the pseudogene TRBV3-2) to TRBJ2-7; the D region possibly corresponds to TRBD1 (7 bases align). Specimen: PBMCs or T cells enriched from blood (not recorded which). This TCR was recovered from a woman in her 40s who had been exposed to COVID-19. The bases are TGTGCCAGCAGCCAAGGGAGGGGGCCCTACGAGCAGTACTTC. It encodes CASSQGRGPYEQYF.